The rows below give T cell receptor beta chains drawn from one sample of a study of regulatory T cells in long-lasting Graves disease. TCRdb passed the multiplex PCR reads through MiXCR, listing each CDR3 protein once. The sample has roughly 400,000 distinct CDR3 sequences, around 20% seen once. The specimen comprised peripheral blood mononuclear cells (PBMCs), sampled when the disease was refractory, from a patient treated with antithyroid drugs. The origin of the receptors is a female donor with Graves disease. The CDR3 runs from the conserved cysteine through the conserved F or W. Part of the rows lack a size; the others show once, few, many or a class for expanded clones.

clone size,V gene,CDR3 protein
many,TRBV12-3/TRBV12-4,CASSLFSTSGSHEQYF
many,TRBV7-2,CASSSQGGDRGGYEQYF
.,TRBV3-1,CASAHSGLADDKNIQYF
.,TRBV20-1,CSAPLSQRAEAFF
many,TRBV6-1,CASSRVAGANTGELFF
.,TRBV5-1,CASSDGTLLSGNTIYF
once,TRBV2,CASTLAGSTDTQYF
many,TRBV7-9,CASSLYYEQYF
few,TRBV19,CASGMLGGTGELFF
many,TRBV20-1,CSARDISSQPQHF
few,TRBV7-2,CASSSVKMSHEQYF
.,TRBV20-1,CSLDRFDDSNQPQHF
few,TRBV20-1,CSARKLPYEQYF
.,TRBV6-1,CASRRTANYGYTF
few,TRBV6-1,CALDRGQEGYTF
.,TRBV25-1,CASSPARGNIETQYF
few,TRBV7-3,CASSPTGTSGEQYF
few,TRBV24-1,CATGAGEQYF
many,TRBV2,CASQNLGLNTEAFF
many,TRBV19,CASSINGNTEAFF
many,TRBV2,CASTPGSGELFF
few,TRBV28,CASSQPGPTLYEQYF
many,TRBV2,CASRMVRDGYTF
.,TRBV7-9,CASSLWDGDYEQYF
few,TRBV4-3,CASSQAWGWGGYTF
.,TRBV7-2,CASSPRPGLAGESSYNEQFF
few,TRBV29-1,CSVETQRGNTEAFF
.,TRBV6-1,CASSQEETLEEKLFF
many,TRBV19,CASSFRPQKLPGLAKNIQYF
many,TRBV6-2/TRBV6-3,CASTDPSQGGPNTEAFF
.,TRBV7-9,CASSFSGRGHEQYF
many,TRBV7-7,CASSRNTGRIQETQYF
few,TRBV18,CATGSGANVLTF
few,TRBV6-2/TRBV6-3,CASRRAGEVGELFF
many,TRBV27,CASGGGFAGQPQHF